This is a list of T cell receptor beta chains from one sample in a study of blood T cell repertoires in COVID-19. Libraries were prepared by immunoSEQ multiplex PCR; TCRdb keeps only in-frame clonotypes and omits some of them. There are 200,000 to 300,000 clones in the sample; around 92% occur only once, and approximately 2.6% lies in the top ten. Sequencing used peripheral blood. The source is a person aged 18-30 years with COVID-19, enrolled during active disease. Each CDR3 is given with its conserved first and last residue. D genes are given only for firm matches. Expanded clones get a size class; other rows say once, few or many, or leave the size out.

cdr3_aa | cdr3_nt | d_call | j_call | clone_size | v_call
CASSAAPGQTFNQETQYF | TGTGCTAGCAGCGCAGCCCCGGGACAGACTTTCAACCAAGAGACCCAGTACTTC | TRBD1 | TRBJ2-5 | once | TRBV7-7
CASSWDRQTGELFF | TGTGCCAGCAGCTGGGACAGGCAGACCGGGGAGCTGTTTTTT | TRBD1 | TRBJ2-2 | - | TRBV7-9
CASSLNRETDTQYF | TGTGCCAGCAGCTTAAACAGAGAGACAGATACGCAGTATTTT | - | TRBJ2-3 | - | TRBV7-3
CASSVVGLAENNEQFF | TGTGCCAGCAGCGTAGTCGGCCTAGCGGAAAACAATGAGCAGTTCTTC | TRBD2 | TRBJ2-1 | - | TRBV9
CASSQDDGRGETQYF | TGTGCCAGCAGCCAAGATGACGGCCGGGGGGAGACCCAGTACTTC | - | TRBJ2-5 | - | TRBV4-2
CASSLLSTGKVPTDTQYF | TGTGCCAGCTCACTTCTTTCGACAGGGAAGGTGCCGACAGATACGCAGTATTTT | TRBD1 | TRBJ2-3 | - | TRBV18
CASQKAGEEKLFF | TGTGCCAGCCAGAAAGCAGGGGAGGAAAAACTGTTTTTT | - | TRBJ1-4 | - | TRBV6-5
CASSSRTGANYGYTF | TGTGCCAGCAGCTCCCGCACAGGGGCCAACTATGGCTACACCTTC | TRBD1 | TRBJ1-2 | - | TRBV9
CASRPGGRAEAFF | TGTGCCAGCAGACCAGGGGGCAGGGCTGAAGCTTTCTTT | TRBD1 | TRBJ1-1 | - | TRBV6-5
CATSVAGVNNEQFF | TGTGCCACCAGTGTAGCGGGAGTCAACAATGAGCAGTTCTTC | TRBD2 | TRBJ2-1 | - | TRBV24-1
CASSSSSYNEQFF | TGTGCCAGCAGCTCTAGCTCCTACAATGAGCAGTTCTTC | - | TRBJ2-1 | - | TRBV13
CASGQSREAGNTIYF | TGTGCCAGCGGCCAAAGCAGGGAAGCCGGAAACACCATATATTTT | - | TRBJ1-3 | - | TRBV7-9
CASSNHRGVFNSPLHF | TGTGCCAGCAGCAATCACAGGGGGGTATTTAATTCACCCCTCCACTTT | - | TRBJ1-6 | - | TRBV21-1
CASQGQVMNTEAFF | TGTGCCAGCCAAGGACAGGTTATGAACACTGAAGCTTTCTTT | - | TRBJ1-1 | once | TRBV21-1
CSVEGLEGGPSSYNEQFF | TGCAGCGTTGAAGGGTTGGAGGGAGGGCCCAGTTCCTACAATGAGCAGTTCTTC | TRBD2 | TRBJ2-1 | - | TRBV29-1
CASSVGGGGTEAFF | TGTGCCAGCAGCGTAGGAGGGGGGGGCACTGAAGCTTTCTTT | - | TRBJ1-1 | - | TRBV9
CASSSTGALNQPQHF | TGTGCCAGCAGTTCGACAGGGGCTTTGAATCAGCCCCAGCATTTT | TRBD1 | TRBJ1-5 | - | TRBV27
CASSPGNYGYTF | TGTGCCAGCAGTCCAGGGAACTATGGCTACACCTTC | - | TRBJ1-2 | - | TRBV28
CASRRTGYTEAFF | TGTGCCAGCAGACGTACAGGATACACTGAAGCTTTCTTT | - | TRBJ1-1 | - | TRBV12-3/TRBV12-4
CASTLGQVYNQPQHF | TGTGCCAGCACCCTCGGACAGGTCTACAATCAGCCCCAGCATTTT | TRBD1 | TRBJ1-5 | - | TRBV5-6
CASSQDGQGIGGYTF | TGTGCCAGCAGCCAAGATGGGCAGGGAATTGGGGGCTACACCTTC | - | TRBJ1-2 | many | TRBV3-1/TRBV3-2
CASSHTSSGSIHEQFF | TGTGCCAGCAGCCACACCTCCAGCGGGAGCATCCATGAGCAGTTCTTC | TRBD2 | TRBJ2-1 | once | TRBV7-3